The 14 T cell receptor beta chains listed next were all sequenced from one sample in a study of T-cell reconstitution after alpha-beta-depleted transplantation in children. Unique molecular identifiers were incorporated when the TCRbeta library was constructed. TCRdb reprocessed the PCR reads with MiXCR, giving one entry per CDR3 protein. In the table there are approximately 250,000 distinct CDR3 sequences, approximately 9.9% of which are singletons. The source was PBMCs from the stem cell graft donor, collected from the stem cell graft. The source of these receptors is a human donor who donated a stem cell graft to a child with SCID.

This rearrangement joins TRBV29-1 to TRBJ1-1; D is perhaps TRBD1 (5 bases). Germline V gives CDR1 SQVTM, CDR2 ANQGSEA. The CDR3 consists of 13 residues. V lost 5 bases, J lost 5 bases, and 15 bases lay in between. The DNA of the CDR3 is TGCAGCGTTCGTTGGGGGATTCGTACTGAAGCTTTCTTT. It yields the protein CSVRWGIRTEAFF. The complete variable domain, with remaining parts taken from reference TRBV29-1 and TRBJ1-1, reads SAVISQKPSRDICQRGTSLTIQCQVDSQVTMMFWYRQQPGQSLTLIATANQGSEATYESGFVIDKFPISRPNLTFSTLTVSNMSPEDSSIYLCSVRWGIRTEAFFGQGTRLTVV.

This clonotype has ten or more counts. V gene TRBV7-2 combines with J gene TRBJ2-7; maybe TRBD2 (6 bases). This CDR3 comprises 14 residues. Trimming removed 6 bases from V and 5 bases from J, with 17 bases in between. CDR1 and CDR2 (germline): SGHTA, FQGNSA. CDR3 nucleotide sequence: TGTGCCAGCAGTTTCCGGGGGTCCAGTGACGAGCAGTACTTC. Translating it yields CASSFRGSSDEQYF. The variable domain in full, completed from reference TRBV7-2 and TRBJ2-7, reads GAGVSQSPSNKVTEKGKDVELRCDPISGHTALYWYRQSLGQGLEFLIYFQGNSAPDKSGLPSDRFSAERTGGSVSTLTIQRTQQEDSAVYLCASSFRGSSDEQYFGPGTRLTVT.

This clonotype was observed a handful of times. The CDR3 region is CASSVELGTYEQYF. The CDR3 bases are TGTGCCAGCAGTGTGGAGCTGGGCACCTACGAGCAGTACTTC. This sequence joins TRBV28 and TRBJ2-7, with D uncertain. V shed 5 bases and J shed 2 bases, with 13 bases lying between them. In germline, CDR1 is MDHEN, CDR2 SYDVKM. The CDR3 has 14 amino acids.

At least ten counts were recorded for this clonotype. This chain connects TRBV5-1 to TRBJ2-3, with TRBD1 matching 7 bases. Looked up from germline, CDR1 is SGHRS and CDR2 is YFSETQ. This CDR3 region has 14 residues. Germline trimming cut 4 bases from V and 5 bases from J; bases unmatched to any gene: 7. The CDR3 is CASSPTGMGDTQYF. The CDR3 coding sequence is TGCGCCAGCAGCCCGACAGGGATGGGAGATACGCAGTATTTT. The full variable domain, in which reference TRBV5-1 and TRBJ2-3 provide the parts outside the CDR3, is KAGVTQTPRYLIKTRGQQVTLSCSPISGHRSVSWYQQTPGQGLQFLFEYFSETQRNKGNFPGRFSGRQFSNSRSEMNVSTLELGDSALYLCASSPTGMGDTQYFGPGTRLTVL.

This clonotype was seen repeatedly, ten times or more. The chain uses TRBV6-1 and TRBJ1-1, with D hard to call. The CDR3 covers 16 residues. V was trimmed by 4 bases and J by 5 bases, leaving 20 bases between them. The germline V gene encodes CDR1 MNHNS and CDR2 SASEGT. This CDR3 reads CASSGTGVRRGTEAFF. The CDR3 region has the DNA TGTGCCAGCAGTGGGACCGGGGTGAGGAGAGGTACTGAAGCTTTCTTT.

The table lists this clonotype with many counts. This chain joins TRBV12-3 or TRBV12-4 and TRBJ1-1, with a weak D call TRBD1 (6 bases). V dropped 7 bases and J dropped 3 bases, with 18 bases sitting between them. This CDR3 contains 15 residues. The CDR3 coding sequence is TGTGCCAGCACTTCAGGGGCGGTAAGGGACACTGAAGCTTTCTTT. It specifies CASTSGAVRDTEAFF.

This clonotype was detected ten times or more. The gene calls are TRBV5-1 and TRBJ1-1, with 7 bases fitting TRBD1. V gave up 4 bases and J gave up 7 bases; unmatched junction bases: 7. CDR3 size: 13 residues. CDR1 is SGHRS and CDR2 is YFSETQ in the germline V gene. The CDR3: CASSPNPGGEAFF. The DNA of the CDR3 is TGCGCCAGCAGCCCAAACCCAGGGGGTGAAGCTTTCTTT.

This clonotype was observed at least ten times. CDR3 DNA sequence: TGTGCCAGCTCACCAGGTTTCGCTGAAGCTTTCTTT. It is translated as CASSPGFAEAFF. The chain recombines TRBV18 with TRBJ1-1; D gene ambiguous. V shed 2 bases and J shed 6 bases, with 7 bases lying between them. The CDR3 is 12 amino acids. Germline-derived CDR1 and CDR2 are KGHSH and LQKENI.

This clonotype was observed many times. The V call is TRBV7-9, the J call TRBJ1-1; 9 bases map to TRBD1. CDR3 length: 16 residues. The V gene end was trimmed by 1 base and the J gene end by 1 base; junction bases not matched to a gene: 4. Germline V gene lookup returns CDR1 SEHNR and CDR2 FQNEAQ (reference sequence). CDR3: CASSLGPGQGNTEAFF. CDR3 DNA sequence: TGTGCCAGCAGCTTAGGGCCGGGACAGGGGAACACTGAAGCTTTCTTT.

This clonotype was detected ten times or more. This sequence joins TRBV20-1 and TRBJ2-5; 9 nucleotides line up with TRBD2. The CDR3 has 16 residues. After removal of 5 bases from V and 2 bases from J, the junction contained 12 bases not matched to a gene. Germline V gene data show CDR1 as DFQATT and CDR2 as SNEGSKA (reference sequence). The CDR3 DNA follows: TGCAGTGCTGTCCTTATAGCGGGGGCAAATCAAGAGACCCAGTACTTC. It codes for CSAVLIAGANQETQYF.

This clonotype was found many times. The chain combines TRBV27 with TRBJ2-1, with TRBD2 as a possible D gene (6 bases). Per germline, CDR1 MNHEY and CDR2 SMNVEV (reference sequence). V lost 5 bases and J 10 bases, leaving 15 bases between the germline ends. CDR3 length equals 13 residues. The CDR3 is CASSLTGGFEQFF. In nucleotides, the CDR3 is TGTGCCAGCAGTCTGACCGGGGGATTCGAGCAGTTCTTC.

This clonotype was recorded many times. This chain's CDR3 is CASTQSPGGAQYF. The CDR3 DNA sequence: TGTGCCAGCACCCAATCTCCCGGTGGGGCTCAGTACTTC. The chain has TRBV7-2 and TRBJ2-7; the D gene is possibly TRBD1 (5 bases). The germline V gene has CDR1 SGHTA and CDR2 FQGNSA. This CDR3 has 13 amino acids. V lost 7 bases, J lost 10 bases, and 20 bases lay in between.

Note on this clonotype: A much bigger clone sits one base away, suggesting this may be a read error. J is TRBJ2-3 and V is TRBV5-1; 9 nucleotides align to TRBD1. The CDR3 spans 14 residues. Germline V lookup: CDR1 SGHRS, CDR2 YFSETQ. CDR3: CDSSSGQGPDTQYF. The DNA for the CDR3 is TGCGACAGCAGCTCGGGACAGGGTCCGGATACGCAGTATTTT.

Concerning this clonotype itself: Just one base apart from a much larger clone, this may be a read error. J is TRBJ2-1 and V is TRBV7-8; D is unresolved. This CDR3 is 13 amino acids long. The germline V gene has CDR1 SGHVS and CDR2 FQNEAQ. Trimming cost V 7 bases and J 3 bases, with 10 bases left between them. The CDR3 sequence: CASTKFGYNEQFF. CDR3 nucleotide sequence: TGTGCCAGCACTAAATTTGGCTACAATGAGCAGTTCTTC.